Presented here are 9 T cell receptor beta chains from one specimen sequenced in a study of blood T cell repertoires in COVID-19. This table comes from immunoSEQ multiplex PCR, and its TCRdb copy is limited to in-frame clones, with some not included. The sample consists of approximately 100,000 clones, over 65% of them appearing once. Sequences were obtained from peripheral blood. Receptor source: a man older than 75 with COVID-19, enrolled during active disease.

The rearrangement joins TRBV11-2 to TRBJ2-1; TRBD2 agrees at 14 bases. The CDR3 is 14 amino acids. The V segment lost 4 bases and the J segment 15 bases; nucleotides outside the gene matches: 8. CDR1 and CDR2 (germline): SGHAT, FQNNGV. The CDR3 region has the DNA TGTGCCAGCAGCTCGACTAGCGGGAGGGCCGTGGGGTTCTTC. Residues: CASSSTSGRAVGFF.

A few counts support this clone. This rearrangement joins TRBV3-1 (or the pseudogene TRBV3-2) to TRBJ1-5, with D unresolved. Germline CDR1 is LGHDT and CDR2 is YNNKEL (reference sequence). The ends were cut back, 5 bases at V and 11 bases at J, with 22 bases in the middle. The CDR3 contains 15 residues. The CDR3 loop is CASSASDRGNWAQHF. The CDR3 nucleotides are TGTGCCAGCAGCGCTAGTGACCGAGGCAATTGGGCCCAGCATTTT.

The J gene is TRBJ1-2, the V gene TRBV7-2; 9 nucleotides match TRBD1. The junction had 13 bases not matched to a gene; V was cut back by 4 bases and J by 4 bases. Germline V CDR1 and CDR2: SGHTA, FQGNSA. The CDR3 consists of 17 residues. The CDR3 DNA follows: TGTGCCAGCAGCTCCAAGGTGGGAAGGGACAGGGTCTATGGCTACACCTTC. It is translated as CASSSKVGRDRVYGYTF.

The rearrangement links TRBV7-2 to TRBJ2-3; 11 bases are shared with TRBD1. V lost 5 bases to trimming and J lost 3 bases; unmatched junction nucleotides: 4. The CDR3 is 15 amino acids. Germline V CDR1 and CDR2: SGHTA, FQGNSA. In nucleotides, the CDR3 is TGTGCCAGCAGCCCGCGGGACAGGGGGACAGATACGCAGTATTTT. Translated, it gives CASSPRDRGTDTQYF.

V and J are TRBV18 and TRBJ1-5; D is ambiguous. The CDR3 length is 13 residues. Germline CDR1 and CDR2: KGHSH and LQKENI. V was pared by 3 bases and J by 3 bases, with 6 bases between. This CDR3 is CASSPIDNQPQHF. The DNA of the CDR3 is TGTGCCAGCTCACCCATAGACAATCAGCCCCAGCATTTT.

This chain connects TRBV7-2 to TRBJ1-6; D remains ambiguous. The CDR3 loop spans 18 amino acids. CDR1 and CDR2 from the germline V gene are SGHTA and FQGNSA. V was clipped by 1 base and J by 0 bases, with 13 bases between them. CDR3 DNA sequence: TGTGCCAGCAGCTTAGTCGTCCAGGCGAGCTCCTATAATTCACCCCTCCACTTT. Amino acids: CASSLVVQASSYNSPLHF.

The V call is TRBV4-1, the J call TRBJ2-7, with 9 positions matching TRBD1. Germline CDR1 reads MGHRA; CDR2 reads YSYEKL. V shed 1 base, J shed 3 bases, and the junction held 4 bases outside the gene matches. CDR3 size: 15 residues. The CDR3 sequence: CASSQAPTGGYEQYF. In DNA form, the CDR3 reads TGCGCCAGCAGCCAAGCCCCGACAGGGGGCTACGAGCAGTACTTC.

In its sample, this clone was seen a few times. The chain employs TRBV7-9 and TRBJ1-6, with D possibly being TRBD1 (5 bases). The V gene lost 1 base and the J gene lost 8 bases, with 15 bases spanning the gap. The CDR3 runs to 16 residues. The germline V gene has CDR1 SEHNR and CDR2 FQNEAQ (reference sequence). CDR3 coding DNA: TGTGCCAGCAGCTTAGGTCAGGGCCCTTTTGATTCACCCCTCCACTTT. Protein sequence: CASSLGQGPFDSPLHF.

The rearrangement links TRBV4-2 to TRBJ2-1, with 11 nucleotides matching TRBD2. CDR3 length: 17 amino acids. V lost 0 bases, J lost 6 bases, and 7 bases stayed unmatched. Germline V gene data show CDR1 as LGHNA and CDR2 as YNFKEQ. CDR3 amino acids: CASSQDLISGRANEQFF. CDR3 nucleotides: TGTGCCAGCAGCCAAGATTTGATTAGCGGGAGGGCCAATGAGCAGTTCTTC.